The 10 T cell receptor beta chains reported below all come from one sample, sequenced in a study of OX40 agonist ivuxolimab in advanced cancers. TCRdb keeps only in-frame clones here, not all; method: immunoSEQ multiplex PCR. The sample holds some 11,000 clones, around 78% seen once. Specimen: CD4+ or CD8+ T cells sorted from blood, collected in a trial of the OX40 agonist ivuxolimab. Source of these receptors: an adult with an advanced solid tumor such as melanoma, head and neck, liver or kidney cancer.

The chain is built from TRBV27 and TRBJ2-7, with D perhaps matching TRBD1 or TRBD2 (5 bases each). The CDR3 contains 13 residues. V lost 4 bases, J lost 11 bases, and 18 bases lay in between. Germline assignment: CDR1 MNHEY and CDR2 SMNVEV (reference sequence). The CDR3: CASSSGDLHEEYF. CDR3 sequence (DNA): TGTGCCAGCAGTTCCGGGGACCTACATGAGGAGTACTTC.

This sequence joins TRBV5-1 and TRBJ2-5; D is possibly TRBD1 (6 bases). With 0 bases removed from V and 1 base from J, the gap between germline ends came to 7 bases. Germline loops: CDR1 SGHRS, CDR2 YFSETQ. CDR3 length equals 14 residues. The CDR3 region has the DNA TGCGCCAGCAGCTTGGGGGACACCCAAGAGACCCAGTACTTC. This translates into CASSLGDTQETQYF.

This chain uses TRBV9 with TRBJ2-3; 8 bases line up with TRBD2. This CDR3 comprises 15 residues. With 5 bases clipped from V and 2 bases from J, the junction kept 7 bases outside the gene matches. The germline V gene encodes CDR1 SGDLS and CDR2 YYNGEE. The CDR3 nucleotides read TGTGCCAGCAGTTATAGCGGGGAACACACAGATACGCAGTATTTT. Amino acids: CASSYSGEHTDTQYF.

DNA of the CDR3: TGTGCCAGTAGTATAGATGGGACAGGGTGGAACGAGCAGTACTTC. Translated: CASSIDGTGWNEQYF. V usage is TRBV19 and J usage is TRBJ2-5, with 9 bases fitting TRBD1. The DNA end lines up better with TRBJ2-7; the J call may be wrong. The length of the CDR3 is 15 residues. Germline V gene data show CDR1 as LNHDA and CDR2 as SQIVND (reference sequence).

CDR3 nucleotide sequence: TGTGCCAGCAGTGAATGGTCGGATCTTGTGTATACGCAGTATTTT. This translates into CASSEWSDLVYTQYF. The chain links TRBV2 to TRBJ2-3; D remains ambiguous. The CDR3 loop spans 15 amino acids. The germline CDR1 and CDR2 sequences are SNHLY and FYNNEI. V was trimmed by 2 bases and J by 7 bases, leaving 16 bases between them.

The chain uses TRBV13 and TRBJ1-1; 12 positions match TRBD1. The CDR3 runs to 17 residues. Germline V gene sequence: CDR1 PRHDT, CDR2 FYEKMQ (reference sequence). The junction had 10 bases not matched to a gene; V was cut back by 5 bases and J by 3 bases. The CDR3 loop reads CASSMGQGAKGYTEAFF. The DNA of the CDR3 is TGTGCCAGCAGCATGGGACAGGGGGCGAAGGGGTACACTGAAGCTTTCTTT.

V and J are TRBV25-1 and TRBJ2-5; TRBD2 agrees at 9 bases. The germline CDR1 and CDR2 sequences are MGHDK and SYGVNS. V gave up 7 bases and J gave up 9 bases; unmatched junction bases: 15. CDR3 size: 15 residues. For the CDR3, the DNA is TGTGCCAGCACTTCTCCGGGGACTAGCAGTGGGGCCCAGTACTTC. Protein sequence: CASTSPGTSSGAQYF.

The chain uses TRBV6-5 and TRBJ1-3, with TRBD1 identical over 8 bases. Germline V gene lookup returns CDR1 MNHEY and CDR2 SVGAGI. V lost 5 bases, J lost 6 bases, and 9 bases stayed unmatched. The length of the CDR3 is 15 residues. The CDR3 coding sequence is TGTGCCAGCAGTGCCTCTCTGACAGGGGTAAACACCATATATTTT. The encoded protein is CASSASLTGVNTIYF.

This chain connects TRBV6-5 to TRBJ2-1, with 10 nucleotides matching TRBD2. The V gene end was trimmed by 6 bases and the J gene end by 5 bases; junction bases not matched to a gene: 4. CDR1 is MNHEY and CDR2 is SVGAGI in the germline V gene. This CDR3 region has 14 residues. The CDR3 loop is CASRLGLADNEQFF. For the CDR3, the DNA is TGTGCCAGCAGATTAGGACTAGCGGACAATGAGCAGTTCTTC.

The chain's CDR3 is CAWSVRGYLSYEQYF. For the CDR3, the DNA is TGTGCCTGGAGTGTTAGGGGTTACCTATCCTACGAGCAGTACTTC. The chain combines TRBV30 with TRBJ2-7; maybe TRBD1 (5 bases). The CDR3 contains 15 residues. The germline V gene has CDR1 GTSNPN and CDR2 SVGIG (reference sequence). The V end lost 0 bases, the J end lost 1 base, and 13 bases lay between the germline ends.